The rows below give T cell receptor beta chains drawn from one sample of a study of human T cells and chemical hapten exposure. TCRdb passed the RACE reads through MiXCR, listing each CDR3 protein once. This table holds approximately 260,000 distinct CDR3 sequences, about 8.1% found once. The material was whole blood, obtained in connection with sensitization to the hapten diphenylcyclopropenone (DPC). The receptors shown here come from a middle-aged woman with alopecia areata. Some clones in this sample may be carry-over from other donors' samples. Each CDR3 is given without its conserved first and last residue. Fields, in order: CDR3 length, J gene, V gene, CDR3 protein.

11,TRBJ2-2,TRBV3-1,ASSRSFRGELF
15,TRBJ2-5,TRBV13,ASSHTGLAGVGETQY
11,TRBJ2-7,TRBV5-1,ASSTGAEYEQY
11,TRBJ1-1,TRBV7-2,ASSSTRGIEAF
9,TRBJ2-7,TRBV2,ASSENYEQY
12,TRBJ1-3,TRBV12-3/TRBV12-4,ASRGSSSGNTIY
13,TRBJ2-6,TRBV6-2/TRBV6-3,ASSYRGTGANVLT
12,TRBJ1-1,TRBV28,ASSIRGRNTEAF
12,TRBJ2-7,TRBV28,ASSLGGALYEQY
12,TRBJ2-7,TRBV20-1,SASIPGSSYEQY
13,TRBJ2-6,TRBV6-2/TRBV6-3,ASSPYGSGANVLT
13,TRBJ2-7,TRBV6-1,ATERPDLAAWEQY
14,TRBJ1-2,TRBV7-2,ASSPSRGGRSRGYT
10,TRBJ1-1,TRBV3-1,ASSHGPTEAF
13,TRBJ2-7,TRBV29-1,SVEDRGRGRREQY
11,TRBJ2-5,TRBV2,ASKASTQETQY
14,TRBJ2-1,TRBV5-6,ASSLGAAPQYNEQF
11,TRBJ2-3,TRBV11-2,ASSRGRSDTQY
13,TRBJ2-3,TRBV20-1,SAPGRAKDTDTQY
10,TRBJ2-7,TRBV28,ASTVPPYEQY
11,TRBJ2-5,TRBV28,ASTKAGVETQY
12,TRBJ1-1,TRBV7-3,ASSPGGSNTEAF
14,TRBJ2-1,TRBV4-3,ASSQGDRGYYNEQF
11,TRBJ2-3,TRBV7-8,ASSLANTDTQY
12,TRBJ1-4,TRBV20-1,SARMTSGREKLF
11,TRBJ1-5,TRBV18,ASSSGAEQPQH
15,TRBJ1-3,TRBV6-2/TRBV6-3,ASSYDGTDASGNTIY
13,TRBJ1-4,TRBV9,ASSAGGVPNEKLF
11,TRBJ1-2,TRBV7-9,ASSLGLEGGYT
11,TRBJ1-5,TRBV18,ASSPGSNQPQH
15,TRBJ2-3,TRBV20-1,SARGLAGVYSTDTQY
10,TRBJ2-1,TRBV29-1,SVEGAVGEQF
11,TRBJ1-1,TRBV6-2/TRBV6-3,ASSQLGNTEAF
12,TRBJ1-1,TRBV5-1,ASRGDRGRTEAF
10,TRBJ2-7,TRBV16,ASSQGGYEQY
13,TRBJ2-7,TRBV7-3,ASSPGLAGDYEQY
12,TRBJ1-1,TRBV3-1,ASSQTGANTEAF
12,TRBJ2-4,TRBV9,ASSNGPEKNIQY
16,TRBJ2-3,TRBV28,ASSSSPGLGSVTDTQY
15,TRBJ2-2,TRBV28,ASIRREGRRDTGELF
14,TRBJ2-3,TRBV11-1,ASSLILAGGTDTQY
12,TRBJ1-1,TRBV3-1,ASSQGEGNTEAF
13,TRBJ2-3,TRBV6-5,ASSYSGLRSDTQY
13,TRBJ2-1,TRBV7-9,ASSLMGQGYNEQF
16,TRBJ2-2,TRBV4-1,ASSQGGLAGVHTGELF
9,TRBJ2-5,TRBV14,ASSHVETQY
13,TRBJ2-2,TRBV7-6,ASSLGGRATGELF
15,TRBJ2-3,TRBV5-1,ASSRKNEQTIFDTQY
12,TRBJ2-3,TRBV20-1,SVTSGIFTDTQY
13,TRBJ1-1,TRBV6-2/TRBV6-3,ASSSRPGTDPEAF
13,TRBJ2-7,TRBV10-3,AISDSIIPSYEQY
13,TRBJ1-1,TRBV28,ASSPLRGMNTEAF
16,TRBJ1-5,TRBV2,ASSEALAATYSNQPQH
11,TRBJ1-1,TRBV6-2/TRBV6-3,ASSYDGSTEAF
15,TRBJ2-5,TRBV5-6,ASSLTIGPGVKETQY
13,TRBJ2-1,TRBV28,ASLAGEVSYNEQF
12,TRBJ2-1,TRBV20-1,SARAYSSYNEQF